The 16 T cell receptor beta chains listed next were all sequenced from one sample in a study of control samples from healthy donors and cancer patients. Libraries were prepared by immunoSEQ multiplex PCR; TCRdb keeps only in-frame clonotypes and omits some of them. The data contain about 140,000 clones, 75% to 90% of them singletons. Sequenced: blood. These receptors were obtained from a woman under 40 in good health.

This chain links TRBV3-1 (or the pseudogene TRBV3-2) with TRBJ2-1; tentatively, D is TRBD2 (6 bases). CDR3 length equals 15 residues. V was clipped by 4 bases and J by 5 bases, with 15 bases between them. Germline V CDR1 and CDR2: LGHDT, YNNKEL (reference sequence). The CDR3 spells CASSPGLAGNNEQFF. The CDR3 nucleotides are TGTGCCAGCAGCCCAGGGCTGGCGGGAAACAATGAGCAGTTCTTC.

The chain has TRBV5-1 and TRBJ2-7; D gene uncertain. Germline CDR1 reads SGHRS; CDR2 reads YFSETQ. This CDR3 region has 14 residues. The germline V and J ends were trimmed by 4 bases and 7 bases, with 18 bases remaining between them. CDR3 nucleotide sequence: TGCGCCAGCAGCCAGGACGTTAGCCCCACAGAGCAGTACTTC. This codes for CASSQDVSPTEQYF.

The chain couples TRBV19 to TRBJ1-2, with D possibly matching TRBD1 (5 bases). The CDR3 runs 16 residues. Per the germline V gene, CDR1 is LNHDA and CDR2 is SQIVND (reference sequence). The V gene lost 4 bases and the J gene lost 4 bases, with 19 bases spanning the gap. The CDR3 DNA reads TGTGCCAGTAGTACCCTCTGGGCCCCCGGGGGCTATGGCTACACCTTC. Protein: CASSTLWAPGGYGYTF. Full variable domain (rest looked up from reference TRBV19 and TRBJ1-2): DGGITQSPKYLFRKEGQNVTLSCEQNLNHDAMYWYRQDPGQGLRLIYYSQIVNDFQKGDIAEGYSVSREKKESFPLTVTSAQKNPTAFYLCASSTLWAPGGYGYTFGSGTRLTVV.

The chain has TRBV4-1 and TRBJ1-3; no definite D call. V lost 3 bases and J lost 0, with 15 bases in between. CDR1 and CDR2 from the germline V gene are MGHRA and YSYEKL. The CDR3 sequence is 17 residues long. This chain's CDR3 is CASSQTPTPGSGNTIYF. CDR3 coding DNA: TGCGCCAGCAGCCAGACACCCACCCCGGGCTCTGGAAACACCATATATTTT.

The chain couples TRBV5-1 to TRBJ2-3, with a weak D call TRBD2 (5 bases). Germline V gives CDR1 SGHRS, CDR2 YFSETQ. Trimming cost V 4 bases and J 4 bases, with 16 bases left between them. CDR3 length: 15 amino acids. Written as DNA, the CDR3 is TGCGCCAGCAGCCTACCCCAAACCGGGGCAGATACGCAGTATTTT. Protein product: CASSLPQTGADTQYF.

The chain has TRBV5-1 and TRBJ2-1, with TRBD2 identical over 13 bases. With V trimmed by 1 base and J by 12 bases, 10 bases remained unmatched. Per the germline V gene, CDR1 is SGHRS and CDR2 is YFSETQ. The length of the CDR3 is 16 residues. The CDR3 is CASSLSGLAGSLGQFF. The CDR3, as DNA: TGCGCCAGCAGCTTGTCGGGACTAGCGGGATCCTTGGGGCAGTTCTTC.

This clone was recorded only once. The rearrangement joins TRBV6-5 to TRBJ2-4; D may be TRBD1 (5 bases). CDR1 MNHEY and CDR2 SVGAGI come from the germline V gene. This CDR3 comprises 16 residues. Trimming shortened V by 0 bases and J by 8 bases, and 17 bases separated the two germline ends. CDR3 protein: CASSYSSQGDGDIQYF. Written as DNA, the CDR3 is TGTGCCAGCAGTTACTCGAGTCAGGGTGATGGCGACATTCAGTACTTC.

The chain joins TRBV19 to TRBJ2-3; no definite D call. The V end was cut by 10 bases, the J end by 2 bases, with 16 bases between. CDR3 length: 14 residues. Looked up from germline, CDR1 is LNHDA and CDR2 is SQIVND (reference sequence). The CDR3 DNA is TGTGCCACCCAAAGGGCAGGTTACACAGATACGCAGTATTTT. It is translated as CATQRAGYTDTQYF. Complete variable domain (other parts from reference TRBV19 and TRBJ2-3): DGGITQSPKYLFRKEGQNVTLSCEQNLNHDAMYWYRQDPGQGLRLIYYSQIVNDFQKGDIAEGYSVSREKKESFPLTVTSAQKNPTAFYLCATQRAGYTDTQYFGPGTRLTVL.

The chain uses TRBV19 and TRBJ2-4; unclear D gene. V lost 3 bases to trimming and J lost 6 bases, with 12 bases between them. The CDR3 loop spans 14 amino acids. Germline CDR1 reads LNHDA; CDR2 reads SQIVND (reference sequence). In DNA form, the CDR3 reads TGTGCCAGTAGTATCGGAGTCCACGGAAACATTCAGTACTTC. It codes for CASSIGVHGNIQYF.

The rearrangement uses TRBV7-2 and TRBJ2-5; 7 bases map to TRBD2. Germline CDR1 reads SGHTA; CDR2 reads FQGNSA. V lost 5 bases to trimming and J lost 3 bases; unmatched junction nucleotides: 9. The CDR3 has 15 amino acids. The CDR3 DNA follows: TGTGCCAGCAGCGGGAGGGGACTTTCCAAAGAGACCCAGTACTTC. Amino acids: CASSGRGLSKETQYF.

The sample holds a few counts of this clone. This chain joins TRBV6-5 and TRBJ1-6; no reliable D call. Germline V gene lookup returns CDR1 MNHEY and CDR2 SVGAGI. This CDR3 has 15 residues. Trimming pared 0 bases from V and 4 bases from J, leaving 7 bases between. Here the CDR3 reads CASSYSSNYNSPLHF. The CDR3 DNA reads TGTGCCAGCAGTTACTCTTCAAATTATAATTCACCCCTCCACTTT.

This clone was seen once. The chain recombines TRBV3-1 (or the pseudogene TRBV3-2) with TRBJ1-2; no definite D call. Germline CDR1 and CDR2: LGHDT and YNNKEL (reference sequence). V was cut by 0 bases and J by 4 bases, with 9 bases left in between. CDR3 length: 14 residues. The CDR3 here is CASSQELFPYGYTF. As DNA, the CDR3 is TGTGCCAGCAGCCAAGAATTATTCCCCTATGGCTACACCTTC.

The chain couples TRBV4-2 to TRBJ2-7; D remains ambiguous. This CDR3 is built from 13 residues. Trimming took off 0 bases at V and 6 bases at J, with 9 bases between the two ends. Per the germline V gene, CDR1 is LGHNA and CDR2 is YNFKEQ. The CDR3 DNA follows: TGTGCCAGCAGCCAAGATCGGAATCGCGAGCAGTACTTC. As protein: CASSQDRNREQYF.

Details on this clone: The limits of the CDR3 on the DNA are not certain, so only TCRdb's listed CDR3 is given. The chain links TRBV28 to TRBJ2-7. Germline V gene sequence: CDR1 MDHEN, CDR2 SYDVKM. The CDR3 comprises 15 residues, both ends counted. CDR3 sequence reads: CASSSSTSWRYEQYF.

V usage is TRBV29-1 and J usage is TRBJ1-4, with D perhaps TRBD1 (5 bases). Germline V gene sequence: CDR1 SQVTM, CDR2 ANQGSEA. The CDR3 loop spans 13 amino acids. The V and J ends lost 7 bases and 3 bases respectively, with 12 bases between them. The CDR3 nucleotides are TGCAGCGCAGTGGGGGATCCTAATGAAAAACTGTTTTTT. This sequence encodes CSAVGDPNEKLFF.

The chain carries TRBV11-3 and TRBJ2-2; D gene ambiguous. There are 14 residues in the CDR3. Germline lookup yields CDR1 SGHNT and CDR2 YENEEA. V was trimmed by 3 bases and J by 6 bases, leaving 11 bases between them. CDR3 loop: CASSFLSGAGELFF. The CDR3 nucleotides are TGTGCCAGCAGCTTTTTGTCGGGCGCCGGGGAGCTGTTTTTT.